The rows below give T cell receptor beta chains drawn from one sample of a study of T cells in Graves' hyperthyroidism and ophthalmopathy. TCRdb analysed the multiplex PCR reads with MiXCR anew, one entry per CDR3 protein. The data show 300,000 or so distinct CDR3 sequences, approximately 18% seen once. The sample comprised blood. The receptors come from a woman between 45 and 65 years old with Graves' hyperthyroidism. Both conserved end residues are part of each CDR3. A D gene is named only where the DNA matches it firmly. Not all rows give a size; the values are once, few, many and, for expanded clones, a class.

>-|-|TRBV20-1|TRBJ1-6|15
CSAREEGAGNSPLHF
TGCAGTGCTAGAGAGGAAGGGGCTGGGAATTCACCCCTCCACTTT
>-|-|TRBV7-6|TRBJ1-2|16
CASSLESGRHPYGYTF
TGTGCCAGCAGCTTAGAGAGTGGGAGGCACCCTTATGGCTACACCTTC
>many|-|TRBV7-2|TRBJ2-3|14
CASSLARYTDTQYF
TGTGCCAGCAGCTTAGCCCGATACACAGATACGCAGTATTTT
>-|-|TRBV6-1|TRBJ1-3|12
CASSESGSTIYF
TGTGCCAGCAGTGAAAGTGGAAGCACCATATATTTT
>many|-|TRBV11-2|TRBJ1-6|16
CASSLSLGSYNSPLHF
TGTGCCAGCAGCTTATCTCTCGGGAGCTATAATTCACCCCTCCACTTT
>few|-|TRBV19|TRBJ1-5|14
CASSRTGINQPQHF
TGTGCCAGTAGTAGGACGGGGATCAATCAGCCCCAGCATTTT
>few|-|TRBV27|TRBJ2-2|13
CASTAQGTGELFF
TGTGCCAGCACCGCACAGGGCACCGGGGAGCTGTTTTTT
>-|TRBD2|TRBV7-9|TRBJ2-5|15
CASSPLAGGKETQYF
TGTGCCAGCAGCCCGCTAGCGGGGGGGAAAGAGACCCAGTACTTC
>-|-|TRBV12-3/TRBV12-4|TRBJ1-5|14
CASSLALGNQPQHF
TGTGCCAGCAGTTTAGCGCTCGGGAATCAGCCCCAGCATTTT
>-|-|TRBV20-1|TRBJ2-1|15
CSAPWTGGVYNEQFF
TGCAGTGCTCCATGGACTGGCGGGGTCTACAATGAGCAGTTCTTC
>few|-|TRBV5-6|TRBJ1-4|13
CASSLDSREKLFF
TGTGCCAGCAGCTTGGATTCGAGGGAAAAACTGTTTTTT
>few|-|TRBV5-6|TRBJ1-6|13
CASSLISNSPLHF
TGTGCCAGCAGCTTGATATCCAATTCACCCCTCCACTTT
>many|TRBD1|TRBV6-5|TRBJ1-6|14
CASSYGQGASPLHF
TGTGCCAGCAGTTACGGACAGGGGGCCTCACCCCTCCACTTT
>many|TRBD1|TRBV12-3/TRBV12-4|TRBJ2-7|15
CASSQVGQGVHEQYF
TGTGCCAGCAGCCAGGTCGGACAGGGGGTCCACGAGCAGTACTTC
>-|TRBD2|TRBV3-1|TRBJ2-7|16
CASSQGPRELSYEQYF
TGTGCCAGCAGCCAGGGGCCGCGGGAGTTGTCCTACGAGCAGTACTTC
>-|TRBD2|TRBV20-1|TRBJ2-5|15
CSARDRGGGQETRYF
TGCAGTGCTAGAGATCGGGGGGGCGGTCAAGAGACCCGGTACTTC
>many|-|TRBV7-8|TRBJ2-7|11
CASSWNYEQYF
TGTGCCAGCAGTTGGAACTACGAGCAGTACTTC
>many|-|TRBV20-1|TRBJ2-1|12
CSAPGTHNEQFF
TGCAGTGCTCCCGGGACTCACAATGAGCAGTTCTTC
>-|-|TRBV6-1|TRBJ1-1|14
CASSEAGGPTEAFF
TGTGCCAGCAGTGAAGCTGGGGGGCCCACTGAAGCTTTCTTT
>-|TRBD2|TRBV10-1|TRBJ2-1|15
CASNVSSGGRDEQFF
TGCGCCAGCAATGTTTCAAGCGGGGGGCGAGATGAGCAGTTCTTC
>few|-|TRBV4-1|TRBJ2-3|15
CASSKTGPSTDTQYF
TGCGCCAGCAGCAAAACCGGCCCATCCACAGATACGCAGTATTTT
>-|TRBD1|TRBV7-3|TRBJ2-5|13
CASSLDRDKTQYF
TGTGCCAGCAGCTTAGACAGGGACAAGACCCAGTACTTC
>-|-|TRBV6-1|TRBJ2-1|15
CASSEAGEGIPPGFF
TGTGCCAGCAGTGAAGCTGGTGAAGGGATCCCCCCGGGGTTCTTC
>many|TRBD2|TRBV30|TRBJ2-5|13
CAWIPTSAETQYF
TGTGCCTGGATTCCGACTAGCGCCGAGACCCAGTACTTC
>few|-|TRBV7-9|TRBJ2-1|13
CASSRGFVNEQFF
TGTGCCAGCAGCAGGGGTTTTGTCAATGAGCAGTTCTTC
>few|TRBD1|TRBV7-8|TRBJ2-3|17
CASSLGSGTGSTDTQYF
TGTGCCAGCAGCTTAGGTTCCGGGACAGGGAGCACAGATACGCAGTATTTT
>few|TRBD1|TRBV6-1|TRBJ1-6|17
CASRPDRGVSYNSPLHF
TGTGCCAGCAGACCTGACAGGGGGGTCTCCTATAATTCACCCCTCCACTTT
>few|-|TRBV6-1|TRBJ1-6|15
CASSEAGAYNSPLHF
TGTGCCAGCAGTGAGGCCGGGGCGTATAATTCACCCCTCCACTTT
>-|-|TRBV20-1|TRBJ2-1|14
CSASEGTSYNEQFF
TGCAGTGCTAGTGAGGGGACGAGCTACAATGAGCAGTTCTTC
>many|-|TRBV6-5|TRBJ2-5|14
CASSYSRRIETQYF
TGTGCCAGCAGTTACTCCCGCCGGATAGAGACCCAGTACTTC
>many|-|TRBV3-1|TRBJ1-6|15
CASSQRGGANSPLHF
TGTGCCAGCAGCCAAAGAGGGGGGGCGAATTCACCCCTCCACTTT
>-|TRBD1|TRBV6-1|TRBJ1-1|13
CASSYNTGDEAFF
TGTGCCAGCAGCTATAATACAGGGGATGAAGCTTTCTTT
>-|-|TRBV6-1|TRBJ2-3|13
CASSSNQGDTQYF
TGTGCCAGCAGTTCCAACCAGGGGGATACGCAGTATTTT
>many|TRBD1|TRBV30|TRBJ2-7|15
CAWEQGAGTVYEQYF
TGTGCCTGGGAACAGGGGGCTGGAACCGTTTACGAGCAGTACTTC
>-|-|TRBV4-1|TRBJ1-1|14
CASSQSVRDTEAFF
TGCGCCAGCAGCCAATCCGTGCGAGACACTGAAGCTTTCTTT
>many|-|TRBV7-3|TRBJ2-3|16
CASSLGTGFGTDTQYF
TGTGCCAGCAGCTTAGGTACAGGGTTCGGAACAGATACGCAGTATTTT
>few|-|TRBV6-1|TRBJ1-5|16
CASSESDKYSNQPQHF
TGTGCCAGCAGTGAAAGTGATAAATATAGCAATCAGCCCCAGCATTTT
>-|TRBD2|TRBV7-9|TRBJ2-3|15
CASSLLLAGRNTQYF
TGTGCCAGCAGCTTATTACTAGCGGGCAGAAATACGCAGTATTTT
>few|-|TRBV6-2/TRBV6-3|TRBJ1-1|11
CASIDSYEAFF
TGTGCCAGCATTGACTCGTATGAAGCTTTCTTT
>-|-|TRBV19|TRBJ2-3|16
CASSIASQGSTDTQYF
TGTGCCAGTAGTATAGCATCACAGGGTAGCACAGATACGCAGTATTTT
>many|-|TRBV18|TRBJ1-6|16
CASSLSTSSYNSPLHF
TGTGCCAGCTCACTCTCCACTAGCTCCTATAATTCACCCCTCCACTTT
>many|TRBD1|TRBV5-1|TRBJ2-1|16
CASSKRQGSGDNEQFF
TGCGCCAGCAGCAAAAGACAGGGAAGTGGGGACAATGAGCAGTTCTTC
>-|-|TRBV24-1|TRBJ2-1|15
CATSGAASSYNEQFF
TGTGCCACCAGTGGGGCAGCGAGCTCCTACAATGAGCAGTTCTTC
>-|TRBD1|TRBV12-3/TRBV12-4|TRBJ1-4|16
CASSSQRTGVGEKLFF
TGTGCCAGCAGTTCACAACGGACAGGGGTAGGGGAAAAACTGTTTTTT
>many|TRBD1|TRBV6-2/TRBV6-3|TRBJ2-1|18
CASSSPLDRDPQNNEQFF
TGTGCCAGCAGTTCTCCTCTTGACAGGGATCCCCAAAACAATGAGCAGTTCTTC
>few|TRBD2|TRBV12-3/TRBV12-4|TRBJ2-3|16
CASSGTGTSGTDTQYF
TGTGCCAGCAGTGGGACCGGGACTAGCGGCACAGATACGCAGTATTTT
>-|-|TRBV11-2|TRBJ2-5|14
CASSLDLWQETQYF
TGTGCCAGCAGCTTAGATTTGTGGCAAGAGACCCAGTACTTC
>many|-|TRBV6-1|TRBJ1-1|16
CASSPQGMIKNTEAFF
TGTGCCAGCAGCCCACAGGGTATGATAAAGAACACTGAAGCTTTCTTT
>many|-|TRBV3-1|TRBJ1-1|15
CASSSSGTLNTEAFF
TGTGCCAGCAGCTCCTCGGGAACGCTGAACACTGAAGCTTTCTTT
>once|-|TRBV5-8|TRBJ1-5|15
CASSPTGNGNQSQHF
TGTGCCAGCAGCCCAACAGGGAATGGCAATCAGTCCCAGCATTTT
>-|TRBD2|TRBV27|TRBJ2-3|16
CASSLSSGSPTDTQYF
TGTGCCAGCAGTTTGTCTAGCGGGTCCCCCACAGATACGCAGTATTTT
>once|TRBD1|TRBV20-1|TRBJ1-1|13
CSARKTGVVEAFF
TGCAGTGCTAGAAAAACAGGGGTCGTTGAAGCTTTCTTT
>many|-|TRBV12-3/TRBV12-4|TRBJ1-2|12
CASRTGGDGYTF
TGTGCCAGTCGAACCGGCGGGGACGGCTACACCTTC
>-|TRBD2|TRBV11-2|TRBJ2-1|14
CASSLSGRENEQFF
TGTGCCAGCAGCCTTAGCGGGAGGGAGAATGAGCAGTTCTTC
>many|TRBD2|TRBV11-2|TRBJ2-3|17
CASSPELAGPSPYTQYF
TGTGCCAGCAGCCCCGAACTAGCGGGCCCTTCCCCCTATACGCAGTATTTT
>-|TRBD2|TRBV11-3|TRBJ2-1|16
CASSHGTSGGDNEQFF
TGTGCCAGCAGTCACGGGACTAGCGGAGGGGACAATGAGCAGTTCTTC
>many|TRBD2|TRBV24-1|TRBJ2-1|16
CATSDFRAGGVNEQFF
TGTGCCACCAGTGATTTTAGAGCGGGGGGGGTTAATGAGCAGTTCTTC